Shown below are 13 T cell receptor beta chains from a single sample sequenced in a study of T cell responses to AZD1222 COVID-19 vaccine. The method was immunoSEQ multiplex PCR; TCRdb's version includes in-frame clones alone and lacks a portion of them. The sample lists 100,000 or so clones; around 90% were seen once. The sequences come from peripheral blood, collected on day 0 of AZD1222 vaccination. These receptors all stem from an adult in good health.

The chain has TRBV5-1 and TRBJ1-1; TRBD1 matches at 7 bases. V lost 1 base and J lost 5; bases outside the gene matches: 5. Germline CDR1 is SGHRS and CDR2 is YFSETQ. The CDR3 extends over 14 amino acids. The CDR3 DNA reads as TGCGCCAGCAGCTTGTATCAGGGGGGAACTGAAGCTTTCTTT. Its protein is CASSLYQGGTEAFF.

CDR3: CASRTKNTEAFF. The CDR3, as DNA: TGTGCCAGCAGAACTAAGAACACTGAAGCTTTCTTT. The rearrangement joins TRBV12-3 or TRBV12-4 to TRBJ1-1, with D unresolved. The CDR3 sequence is 12 residues long. Trimming took 6 bases from V and 1 from J, leaving 6 bases between them.

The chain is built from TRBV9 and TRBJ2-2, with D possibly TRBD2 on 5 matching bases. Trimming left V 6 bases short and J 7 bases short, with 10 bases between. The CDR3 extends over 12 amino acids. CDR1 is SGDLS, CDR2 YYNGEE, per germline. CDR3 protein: CASTRENGELFF. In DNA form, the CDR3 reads TGTGCCAGCACGAGGGAAAACGGGGAGCTGTTTTTT.

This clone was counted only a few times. CDR3 sequence reads: CASSWTGVIYEQYF. The CDR3 region has the DNA TGCGCCAGCAGCTGGACCGGGGTGATTTACGAGCAGTACTTC. This rearrangement joins TRBV5-1 to TRBJ2-7; TRBD2 is a possible D gene (5 bases). The CDR3 has 14 amino acids. Trimming cost V 3 bases and J 4 bases, with 14 bases left between them. CDR1 is SGHRS and CDR2 is YFSETQ in the germline V gene.

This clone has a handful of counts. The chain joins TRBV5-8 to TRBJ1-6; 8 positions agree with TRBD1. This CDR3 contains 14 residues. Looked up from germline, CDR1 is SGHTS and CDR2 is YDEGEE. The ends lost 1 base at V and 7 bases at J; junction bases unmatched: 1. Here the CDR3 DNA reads TGTGCCAGCAGCTTGTGGGACAGGAATTCACCCCTCCACTTT. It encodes CASSLWDRNSPLHF.

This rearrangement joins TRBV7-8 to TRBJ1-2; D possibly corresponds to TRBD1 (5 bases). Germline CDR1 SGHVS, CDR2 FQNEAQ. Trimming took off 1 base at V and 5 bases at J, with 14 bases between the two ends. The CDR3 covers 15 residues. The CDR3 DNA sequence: TGTGCCAGCAGCTTAGAGCTGGGACTCCGGTATGGCTACACCTTC. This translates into CASSLELGLRYGYTF.

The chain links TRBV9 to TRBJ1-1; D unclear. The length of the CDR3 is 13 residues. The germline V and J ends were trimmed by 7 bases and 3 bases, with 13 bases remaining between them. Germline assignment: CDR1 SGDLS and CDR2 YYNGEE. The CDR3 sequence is CASSAEHHTEAFF. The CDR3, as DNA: TGTGCCAGCTCGGCGGAGCATCACACTGAAGCTTTCTTT. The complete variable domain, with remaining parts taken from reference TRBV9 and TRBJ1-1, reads DSGVTQTPKHLITATGQRVTLRCSPRSGDLSVYWYQQSLDQGLQFLIQYYNGEERAKGNILERFSAQQFPDLHSELNLSSLELGDSALYFCASSAEHHTEAFFGQGTRLTVV.

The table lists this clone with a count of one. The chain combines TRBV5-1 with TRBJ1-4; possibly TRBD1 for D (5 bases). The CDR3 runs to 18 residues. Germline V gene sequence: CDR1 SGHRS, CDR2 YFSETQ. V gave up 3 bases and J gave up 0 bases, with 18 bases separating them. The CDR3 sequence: CASSSRPQGVATNEKLFF. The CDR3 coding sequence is TGCGCCAGCAGCTCGCGCCCCCAGGGTGTTGCAACTAATGAAAAACTGTTTTTT.

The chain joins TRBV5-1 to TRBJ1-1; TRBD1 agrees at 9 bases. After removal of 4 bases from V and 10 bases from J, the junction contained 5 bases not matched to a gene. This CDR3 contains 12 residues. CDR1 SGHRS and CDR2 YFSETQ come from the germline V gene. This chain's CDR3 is CASSPGQGAAFF. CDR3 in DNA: TGCGCCAGCAGCCCGGGACAGGGTGCAGCTTTCTTT.

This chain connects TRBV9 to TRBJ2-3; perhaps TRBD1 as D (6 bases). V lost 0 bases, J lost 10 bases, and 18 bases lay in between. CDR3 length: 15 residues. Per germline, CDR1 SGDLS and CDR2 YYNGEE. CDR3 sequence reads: CASSVAGAGMRAQYF. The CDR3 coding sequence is TGTGCCAGCAGCGTAGCAGGGGCGGGCATGAGGGCGCAGTATTTT.

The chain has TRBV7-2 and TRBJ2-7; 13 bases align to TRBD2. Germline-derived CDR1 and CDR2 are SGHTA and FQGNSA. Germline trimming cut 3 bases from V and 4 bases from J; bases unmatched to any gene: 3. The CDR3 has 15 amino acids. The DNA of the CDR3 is TGTGCCAGCAGCTTGACTAGCGGGGGGTTTTACGAGCAGTACTTC. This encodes CASSLTSGGFYEQYF.

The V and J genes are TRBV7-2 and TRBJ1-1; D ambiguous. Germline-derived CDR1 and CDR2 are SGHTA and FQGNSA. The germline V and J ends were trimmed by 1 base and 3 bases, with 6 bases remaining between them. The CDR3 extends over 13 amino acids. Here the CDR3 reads CASSLEDYTEAFF. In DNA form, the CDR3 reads TGTGCCAGCAGCTTAGAGGACTACACTGAAGCTTTCTTT.

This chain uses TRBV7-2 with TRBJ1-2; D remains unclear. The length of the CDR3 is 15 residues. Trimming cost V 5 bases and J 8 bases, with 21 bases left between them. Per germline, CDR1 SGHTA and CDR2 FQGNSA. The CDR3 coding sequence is TGTGCCAGCAGCCCCCCCCCGGGATCATCGGTGGGCTACACCTTC. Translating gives CASSPPPGSSVGYTF.